This TCR beta chain is from a study of shared clonotypes between healthy human individuals. The method was immunoSEQ multiplex PCR; TCRdb's version includes in-frame clones alone and lacks a portion of them. Of fewer than 3 million clones listed, approximately 90% are singletons. Sequencing was done on a sample of naive CD4+ T cells from PBMCs. The subset is: CD45RA+ positively selected. The sequence came from a man between 18 and 29 years old in good health. Some clones in this sample may be carry-over from other donors' samples.

Here the CDR3 reads CASSETSLGVGNQPQHF. CDR3 in DNA: TGTGCCAGCAGCGAAACTAGCCTTGGGGTTGGCAATCAGCCCCAGCATTTT. The gene calls are TRBV4-2 and TRBJ1-5; D ambiguous. Germline V CDR1 and CDR2: LGHNA, YNFKEQ. The ends were cut back, 5 bases at V and 2 bases at J, with 19 bases in the middle. The CDR3 has 17 residues.